These 22 T cell receptor beta chains share one sample of origin, sequenced in a study of blood T cell repertoires in COVID-19 (dated by TCRdb to the early 2020s). Libraries were constructed by the immunoSEQ multiplex PCR assay. TCRdb carries this immuneACCESS record with in-frame sequences only. Its versions omit some clonotypes, under half of them owing to an unresolved V gene in the studies checked, with the rest unexplained. This sample comprises roughly 15,000 clones, around 85% of them detected only once. The ten largest make up approximately 30% of the sample. The sequencing sample was made of peripheral blood. Source of these receptors: a human donor in a cohort sampled during active COVID-19.

V gene TRBV27 combines with J gene TRBJ2-1, with 8 nucleotides matching TRBD2. Trimming removed 4 bases from V and 5 bases from J; junction bases left unmatched: 4. Per the germline V gene, CDR1 is MNHEY and CDR2 is SMNVEV (reference sequence). The CDR3 runs 14 residues. Here the CDR3 reads CASSYSGTNNEQFF. CDR3 DNA sequence: TGTGCCAGCAGTTATAGCGGGACCAACAATGAGCAGTTCTTC.

The rearrangement uses TRBV21-1 and TRBJ2-1; the table's TRBD2 call for D was not verified on the DNA. TRBV21-1 counts as a pseudogene. The CDR3 spans 15 residues. This CDR3 reads CASSKGTSGFSEQFF. The DNA for the CDR3 is TGTGCCAGCAGCAAAGGGACTAGCGGGTTCAGTGAGCAGTTCTTC.

A note on this clone: The junction and the germline gene differ at one end; a read error may be behind it. V and J are TRBV3-1 (or the pseudogene TRBV3-2) and TRBJ2-7; a weak D match, TRBD2 (5 bases). This CDR3 is built from 14 residues. Germline assignment: CDR1 LGHDT and CDR2 YNNKEL (reference sequence). The DNA for the CDR3 is TGTGCCAGCAGCCATGAGGGTTTCAAGCCGGAGGCGGGCTTC. It yields the protein CASSHEGFKPEAGF.

The chain uses TRBV18 and TRBJ1-1, with D possibly being TRBD1 (5 bases). CDR3 length equals 14 residues. Germline V gene lookup returns CDR1 KGHSH and CDR2 LQKENI. The ends were cut back, 4 bases at V and 0 bases at J, with 9 bases in the middle. DNA of the CDR3: TGTGCCAGCTCACAGGGGCTCATGAACACTGAAGCTTTCTTT. Protein product: CASSQGLMNTEAFF.

The chain recombines TRBV10-3 with TRBJ2-1, with 8 bases identical to TRBD1. J was trimmed by 3 bases and V by 3 bases; bases with no gene match: 4. The CDR3 runs to 15 residues. Germline V gives CDR1 ENHRY, CDR2 SYGVKD. The CDR3 sequence: CAISDPQGVYNEQFF. CDR3 in DNA: TGTGCCATCAGTGATCCACAGGGGGTCTACAATGAGCAGTTCTTC.

The J gene is TRBJ2-7, the V gene TRBV20-1; D may be TRBD1 (5 bases). The germline V gene encodes CDR1 DFQATT and CDR2 SNEGSKA (reference sequence). CDR3 size: 13 residues. Trimming cost V 3 bases and J 7 bases, with 16 bases left between them. The CDR3, as DNA: TGCAGTGCTAGTGCCCCAGGGTTGAGTGAGCAGTACTTC. Amino acid sequence: CSASAPGLSEQYF.

The chain recombines TRBV19 with TRBJ2-2, with 7 bases matching TRBD2. The CDR3 spans 17 residues. Germline trimming cut 5 bases from V and 1 base from J; bases unmatched to any gene: 10. CDR1 is LNHDA and CDR2 is SQIVND in the germline V gene (reference sequence). CDR3 bases: TGTGCCAGTAGTGGGTTAGGTCTAGCGGTGAACACCGGGGAGCTGTTTTTT. This gives the protein CASSGLGLAVNTGELFF.

The table lists this clone with a count of one. The chain is built from TRBV7-2 and TRBJ1-1, with 8 bases that match TRBD1. CDR1 is SGHTA, CDR2 FQGNSA, per germline. The J segment lost 7 bases and the V segment lost 4 bases, leaving 11 bases of the junction unmatched. CDR3 length: 15 amino acids. The CDR3 spells CASSSGQGTVGEAFF. DNA for the CDR3: TGTGCCAGCAGCTCAGGACAGGGCACGGTTGGTGAAGCTTTCTTT.

This rearrangement joins TRBV28 to TRBJ2-5; D possibly corresponds to TRBD1 (8 bases). Trimming pared 4 bases from V and 4 bases from J, leaving 16 bases between. The CDR3 length is 15 residues. Germline V CDR1 and CDR2: MDHEN, SYDVKM. The CDR3: CASSSPDREGETQYF. CDR3 DNA sequence: TGTGCCAGCAGTTCGCCGGACAGGGAGGGAGAGACCCAGTACTTC.

The genes are TRBV7-9 and TRBJ2-5; perhaps TRBD1 as D (5 bases). V dropped 1 base and J dropped 1 base, with 7 bases sitting between them. Germline CDR1 is SEHNR and CDR2 is FQNEAQ (reference sequence). The CDR3 consists of 14 residues. DNA of the CDR3: TGTGCCAGCAGCTTAGACAGGACCCAAGAGACCCAGTACTTC. Translation: CASSLDRTQETQYF.

By sample share, this clone is medium-sized. V usage is TRBV29-1 and J usage is TRBJ2-7, with 7 bases aligning to TRBD2. The CDR3 totals 15 residues. V was pared by 7 bases and J by 0 bases, with 12 bases of the junction left unmatched. CDR1 and CDR2 from the germline V gene are SQVTM and ANQGSEA. The CDR3 loop reads CSAILADNFSYEQYF. DNA for the CDR3: TGCAGCGCCATCCTAGCGGACAACTTCTCCTACGAGCAGTACTTC.

This rearrangement joins TRBV7-6 to TRBJ1-6, with D possibly TRBD1 on 6 matching bases. The CDR3 loop spans 15 amino acids. Per the germline V gene, CDR1 is SGHVS and CDR2 is FNYEAQ. Trimming cost V 5 bases and J 7 bases, with 15 bases left between them. The CDR3 region has the DNA TGTGCCAGCAGCCTTGCGACAGGTGGAAATTCACCCCTCCACTTT. Its protein product is CASSLATGGNSPLHF.

The CDR3: CASSIKASGEQYF. The CDR3 DNA reads TGTGCCAGTAGTATTAAGGCCAGCGGCGAGCAGTACTTC. The chain employs TRBV19 and TRBJ2-7; tentatively, D is TRBD2 (5 bases). The CDR3 totals 13 residues. In germline, CDR1 is LNHDA, CDR2 SQIVND (reference sequence). V lost 3 bases, J lost 6 bases, and 12 bases lay in between.

The J gene is TRBJ2-1, the V gene TRBV7-6; 11 positions match TRBD2. Germline V gene data show CDR1 as SGHVS and CDR2 as FNYEAQ. The V segment lost 4 bases and the J segment 8 bases; nucleotides outside the gene matches: 7. The CDR3 is made up of 15 amino acids. The chain's CDR3 is CASSSTSGSKDEQFF. For the CDR3, the DNA is TGTGCCAGCAGCTCTACTAGCGGGAGTAAGGATGAGCAGTTCTTC.

This sequence joins TRBV4-1 and TRBJ1-1; tentatively, D is TRBD1 (5 bases). The CDR3 is 15 amino acids. Germline V gene data show CDR1 as MGHRA and CDR2 as YSYEKL. Trimming took off 1 base at V and 5 bases at J, with 14 bases between the two ends. DNA of the CDR3: TGCGCCAGCAGCCAAGGAGAGACAGTAAAAACTGAAGCTTTCTTT. Protein: CASSQGETVKTEAFF.

This clone was picked up a small number of times. The rearrangement joins TRBV4-3 to TRBJ2-1; 7 bases fit TRBD2. The CDR3 runs 15 residues. Looked up from germline, CDR1 is LGHNA and CDR2 is YSLEER. Trimming cost V 0 bases and J 8 bases; bases outside gene matches: 7. The CDR3 DNA is TGCGCCAGCAGCCAAGACGGGGGGTCCGGGGATGAGCAGTTCTTC. Amino acid sequence: CASSQDGGSGDEQFF.

The chain combines TRBV5-4 with TRBJ1-6; possible D gene TRBD1, 6 bases. The CDR3 sequence is 16 residues long. The germline CDR1 and CDR2 sequences are SGHNT and YYREEE (reference sequence). The V end was cut by 7 bases, the J end by 3 bases, with 17 bases between. CDR3 sequence reads: CASRDMTELYNSPLHF. The DNA of the CDR3 is TGTGCCAGCCGGGACATGACCGAGCTCTATAATTCACCCCTCCACTTT.

The chain links TRBV7-3 to TRBJ1-2, with D perhaps matching TRBD1 (5 bases). From germline, CDR1 is SGHTA and CDR2 FQGTGA. CDR3 length: 15 residues. Deletions cut 3 bases from V and 4 bases from J, with 15 bases between. CDR3 in DNA: TGTGCCAGCAGCTTCGACAGCGGGGCAGTCTATGGCTACACCTTC. Its protein product is CASSFDSGAVYGYTF.

The chain uses TRBV11-2 and TRBJ2-7, with D perhaps TRBD1 (6 bases). This CDR3 is built from 14 residues. Germline V gene data show CDR1 as SGHAT and CDR2 as FQNNGV. V was clipped by 5 bases and J by 3 bases, with 14 bases between them. The CDR3 DNA reads TGTGCCAGCAGCCCAGGGACAATCCTCTACGAGCAGTACTTC. Its protein is CASSPGTILYEQYF.

The J gene is TRBJ2-5, the V gene TRBV5-6; D might be TRBD2 (5 bases). The CDR3 sequence is 14 residues long. Germline V gene sequence: CDR1 SGHDT, CDR2 YYEEEE. Trimming removed 3 bases at V and 5 bases at J, with 14 bases between. The CDR3 here is CASSSGPGMETQYF. The CDR3 DNA reads as TGTGCCAGCAGCTCCGGGCCGGGGATGGAGACCCAGTACTTC.

The V and J genes are TRBV4-2 and TRBJ1-5, with D uncertain. The CDR3 is 16 residues long. The V gene's germline CDR1 is LGHNA and CDR2 YNFKEQ. V shed 0 bases and J shed 3 bases, with 12 bases lying between them. The CDR3 here is CASSQERGRINQPQHF. As DNA, the CDR3 is TGTGCCAGCAGCCAAGAAAGAGGGCGGATCAATCAGCCCCAGCATTTT.

V usage is TRBV21-1 and J usage is TRBJ2-2; no check of the table's D call, TRBD1, against the DNA was made. TRBV21-1 is given as a pseudogene. The CDR3 spans 18 residues. CDR3 sequence (DNA): TGTGCCAGCAGCAAAGAGAGAGGGCCGACAGGGAGCACCGGGGAGCTGTTTTTT. Translation: CASSKERGPTGSTGELFF.